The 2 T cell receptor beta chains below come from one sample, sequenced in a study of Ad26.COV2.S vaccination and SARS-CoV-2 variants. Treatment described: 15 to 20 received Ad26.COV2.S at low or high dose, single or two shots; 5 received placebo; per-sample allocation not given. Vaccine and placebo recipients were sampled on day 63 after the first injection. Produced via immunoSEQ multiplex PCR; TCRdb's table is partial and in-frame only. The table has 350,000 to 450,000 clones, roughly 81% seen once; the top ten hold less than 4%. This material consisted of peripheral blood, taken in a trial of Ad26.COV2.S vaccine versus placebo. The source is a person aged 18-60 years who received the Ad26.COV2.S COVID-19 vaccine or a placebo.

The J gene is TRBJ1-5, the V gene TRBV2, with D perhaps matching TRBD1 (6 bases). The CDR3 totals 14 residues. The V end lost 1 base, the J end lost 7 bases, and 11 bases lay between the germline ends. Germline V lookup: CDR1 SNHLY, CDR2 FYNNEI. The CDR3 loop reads CASSEGQGYQPQHF. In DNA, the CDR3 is TGTGCCAGCAGTGAAGGGCAGGGGTACCAGCCCCAGCATTTT.

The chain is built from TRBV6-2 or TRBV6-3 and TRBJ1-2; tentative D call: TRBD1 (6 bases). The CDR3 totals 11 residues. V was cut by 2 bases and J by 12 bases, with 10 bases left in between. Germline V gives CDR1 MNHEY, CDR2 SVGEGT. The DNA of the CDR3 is TGTGCCAGCAGTTACCGGGGGGCCAACACCTTC. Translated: CASSYRGANTF.